One sample yielded the 13 T cell receptor beta chains listed below, sequenced in a study of shared clonotypes between healthy human individuals. The assay was immunoSEQ multiplex PCR, and TCRdb's table has in-frame clones only and misses some. There are about 660,000 clones in the sample; 74% occur only once, and approximately 1.6% lies in the top ten. Sequencing was done on a sample of memory CD4+ T cells sorted from blood. Documented subset: CD45RA-negative fraction. Source of these receptors: a woman in her thirties in good health.

This chain uses TRBV4-2 with TRBJ2-7; D remains ambiguous. Trimming shortened V by 0 bases and J by 1 base, and 10 bases separated the two germline ends. The CDR3 is made up of 15 amino acids. In germline, CDR1 is LGHNA, CDR2 YNFKEQ. The CDR3: CASSQDKVGSYEQYF. The CDR3 DNA sequence: TGTGCCAGCAGCCAAGATAAGGTAGGGTCCTACGAGCAGTACTTC.

The chain joins TRBV18 to TRBJ2-7; 10 bases map to TRBD2. In germline, CDR1 is KGHSH, CDR2 LQKENI. This CDR3 region has 16 residues. The V segment lost 1 base and the J segment 4 bases; nucleotides outside the gene matches: 7. The CDR3 sequence is CASSPRMPSGSYEQYF. In nucleotides, the CDR3 is TGTGCCAGCTCACCACGTATGCCTAGCGGGAGTTACGAGCAGTACTTC.

Turning to this clone: The same CDR3 also results from other DNA sequences found in this sample. V is TRBV5-1 and J is TRBJ2-7; no clear D gene. The germline gives CDR1 SGHRS, CDR2 YFSETQ. The CDR3 covers 13 residues. V shed 4 bases and J shed 0 bases, with 8 bases lying between them. The CDR3 loop reads CASSTRGSYEQYF. CDR3 sequence (DNA): TGCGCCAGCAGCACCAGAGGCTCCTACGAGCAGTACTTC.

J is TRBJ1-1 and V is TRBV2; D is perhaps TRBD1 (6 bases). The CDR3 length is 13 residues. V was clipped by 6 bases and J by 5 bases, with 13 bases between them. The germline V gene encodes CDR1 SNHLY and CDR2 FYNNEI. CDR3 loop: CASSTGFGTEAFF. The CDR3 DNA sequence: TGTGCCAGCAGCACAGGGTTCGGAACTGAAGCTTTCTTT.

CDR3 sequence reads: CASSRYGVTEEQYF. CDR3 bases: TGCGCCAGCTCCCGGTACGGGGTGACGGAAGAGCAGTACTTC. The rearrangement joins TRBV4-1 to TRBJ2-7; tentative D call: TRBD2 (5 bases). Germline CDR1 and CDR2: MGHRA and YSYEKL. V gave up 8 bases and J gave up 7 bases, with 21 bases separating them. The CDR3 contains 14 residues.

The chain carries TRBV6-5 and TRBJ2-5; D assignment may be TRBD1 or TRBD2 (5 bases each). CDR3 size: 15 residues. Trimming took 0 bases from V and 4 from J, leaving 12 bases between them. Per germline, CDR1 MNHEY and CDR2 SVGAGI. This chain's CDR3 is CASSYSGVLPETQYF. The CDR3 DNA reads as TGTGCCAGCAGTTACTCGGGGGTTCTTCCAGAGACCCAGTACTTC.

V gene TRBV5-1 combines with J gene TRBJ2-7; D perhaps matches TRBD2 (5 bases). The CDR3 runs 13 residues. The germline V and J ends were trimmed by 6 bases and 2 bases, with 12 bases remaining between them. Per germline, CDR1 SGHRS and CDR2 YFSETQ. The CDR3 DNA is TGCGCCAGCAAACGAGCGGATGCCTACGAGCAGTACTTC. Protein sequence: CASKRADAYEQYF.

This clone was recorded a few times. The CDR3 region is CASNEWRDNEQFF. Here the CDR3 DNA reads TGTGCCAGCAACGAGTGGAGGGACAATGAGCAGTTCTTC. The V call is TRBV11-2, the J call TRBJ2-1; D is possibly TRBD2 (6 bases). CDR1 and CDR2 from the germline V gene are SGHAT and FQNNGV. This CDR3 comprises 13 residues. V was clipped by 7 bases and J by 5 bases, with 12 bases between them. Full variable domain (outside the CDR3, taken from reference TRBV11-2 and TRBJ2-1): EAGVAQSPRYKIIEKRQSVAFWCNPISGHATLYWYQQILGQGPKLLIQFQNNGVVDDSQLPKDRFSAERLKGVDSTLKIQPAKLEDSAVYLCASNEWRDNEQFFGPGTRLTVL.

The rearrangement links TRBV5-8 to TRBJ1-5, with D unclear. This CDR3 has 14 amino acids. Trimming removed 4 bases at V and 4 bases at J, with 12 bases between. Germline V gives CDR1 SGHTS, CDR2 YDEGEE. DNA for the CDR3: TGTGCCAGCAGCCCTAGGACGGCTAATCAGCCCCAGCATTTT. Translation gives CASSPRTANQPQHF.

The chain has TRBV6-5 and TRBJ2-7; a weak D match, TRBD2 (8 bases). CDR3 size: 13 residues. Per the germline V gene, CDR1 is MNHEY and CDR2 is SVGAGI. With 10 bases removed from V and 1 base from J, the gap between germline ends came to 14 bases. CDR3 protein: CATREGQSYEQYF. The CDR3 DNA follows: TGTGCCACTCGGGAGGGACAGTCCTACGAGCAGTACTTC.

The chain combines TRBV14 with TRBJ2-3, with 11 bases matching TRBD2. The CDR3 sequence is 15 residues long. V lost 4 bases, J lost 2 bases, and 2 bases stayed unmatched. The germline CDR1 and CDR2 sequences are SGHDN and FVKESK. The CDR3 nucleotides read TGTGCCAGCAGCCCGGGACTAGCGGCCACAGATACGCAGTATTTT. As protein: CASSPGLAATDTQYF.

The rearrangement joins TRBV7-9 to TRBJ1-1; D call uncertain. In germline, CDR1 is SEHNR, CDR2 FQNEAQ (reference sequence). V gave up 4 bases and J gave up 3 bases, with 21 bases separating them. This CDR3 contains 17 residues. CDR3 protein: CASSSRLILGRDTEAFF. The CDR3 coding sequence is TGTGCCAGCAGCTCACGACTAATACTAGGTCGTGACACTGAAGCTTTCTTT.

V usage is TRBV4-2 and J usage is TRBJ2-1, with a tentative D call TRBD1 (6 bases). Germline lookup yields CDR1 LGHNA and CDR2 YNFKEQ. V was cut by 0 bases and J by 8 bases, with 14 bases left in between. The CDR3 extends over 15 amino acids. The chain's CDR3 is CASSQEYTGLHEQFF. CDR3 bases: TGTGCCAGCAGCCAAGAATATACAGGGCTGCATGAGCAGTTCTTC.